The table lists the clone carrying this TCR beta chain with a few counts. Its target is not known. Via MiXCR, TCRdb re-called the RT-PCR reads, giving one row per CDR3 protein. The sample includes a few hundred thousand distinct CDR3 sequences, about 15% of them seen just once. The entry originates in a study of response to subunit inactivated influenza vaccine. Study conclusions and caveats: Authors suggested each seasonal influenza vaccination recruits few new T cells.

CDR1 is SGHTA and CDR2 is FQGNSA in the germline V gene. The CDR3 has 11 amino acids. The ends were cut back, 7 bases at V and 9 bases at J, with 11 bases in the middle. This TCR came from a man over 45 who received an inactivated influenza vaccine. This rearrangement joins TRBV7-2 to TRBJ2-3, with a tentative D call TRBD1 (6 bases). Sequences were derived from PBMCs from blood, sampled roughly 12 days after vaccination. Here the CDR3 DNA reads TGTGCCAGCACCAGGGGCGGGACGCAGTATTTT. Amino acids: CASTRGGTQYF.